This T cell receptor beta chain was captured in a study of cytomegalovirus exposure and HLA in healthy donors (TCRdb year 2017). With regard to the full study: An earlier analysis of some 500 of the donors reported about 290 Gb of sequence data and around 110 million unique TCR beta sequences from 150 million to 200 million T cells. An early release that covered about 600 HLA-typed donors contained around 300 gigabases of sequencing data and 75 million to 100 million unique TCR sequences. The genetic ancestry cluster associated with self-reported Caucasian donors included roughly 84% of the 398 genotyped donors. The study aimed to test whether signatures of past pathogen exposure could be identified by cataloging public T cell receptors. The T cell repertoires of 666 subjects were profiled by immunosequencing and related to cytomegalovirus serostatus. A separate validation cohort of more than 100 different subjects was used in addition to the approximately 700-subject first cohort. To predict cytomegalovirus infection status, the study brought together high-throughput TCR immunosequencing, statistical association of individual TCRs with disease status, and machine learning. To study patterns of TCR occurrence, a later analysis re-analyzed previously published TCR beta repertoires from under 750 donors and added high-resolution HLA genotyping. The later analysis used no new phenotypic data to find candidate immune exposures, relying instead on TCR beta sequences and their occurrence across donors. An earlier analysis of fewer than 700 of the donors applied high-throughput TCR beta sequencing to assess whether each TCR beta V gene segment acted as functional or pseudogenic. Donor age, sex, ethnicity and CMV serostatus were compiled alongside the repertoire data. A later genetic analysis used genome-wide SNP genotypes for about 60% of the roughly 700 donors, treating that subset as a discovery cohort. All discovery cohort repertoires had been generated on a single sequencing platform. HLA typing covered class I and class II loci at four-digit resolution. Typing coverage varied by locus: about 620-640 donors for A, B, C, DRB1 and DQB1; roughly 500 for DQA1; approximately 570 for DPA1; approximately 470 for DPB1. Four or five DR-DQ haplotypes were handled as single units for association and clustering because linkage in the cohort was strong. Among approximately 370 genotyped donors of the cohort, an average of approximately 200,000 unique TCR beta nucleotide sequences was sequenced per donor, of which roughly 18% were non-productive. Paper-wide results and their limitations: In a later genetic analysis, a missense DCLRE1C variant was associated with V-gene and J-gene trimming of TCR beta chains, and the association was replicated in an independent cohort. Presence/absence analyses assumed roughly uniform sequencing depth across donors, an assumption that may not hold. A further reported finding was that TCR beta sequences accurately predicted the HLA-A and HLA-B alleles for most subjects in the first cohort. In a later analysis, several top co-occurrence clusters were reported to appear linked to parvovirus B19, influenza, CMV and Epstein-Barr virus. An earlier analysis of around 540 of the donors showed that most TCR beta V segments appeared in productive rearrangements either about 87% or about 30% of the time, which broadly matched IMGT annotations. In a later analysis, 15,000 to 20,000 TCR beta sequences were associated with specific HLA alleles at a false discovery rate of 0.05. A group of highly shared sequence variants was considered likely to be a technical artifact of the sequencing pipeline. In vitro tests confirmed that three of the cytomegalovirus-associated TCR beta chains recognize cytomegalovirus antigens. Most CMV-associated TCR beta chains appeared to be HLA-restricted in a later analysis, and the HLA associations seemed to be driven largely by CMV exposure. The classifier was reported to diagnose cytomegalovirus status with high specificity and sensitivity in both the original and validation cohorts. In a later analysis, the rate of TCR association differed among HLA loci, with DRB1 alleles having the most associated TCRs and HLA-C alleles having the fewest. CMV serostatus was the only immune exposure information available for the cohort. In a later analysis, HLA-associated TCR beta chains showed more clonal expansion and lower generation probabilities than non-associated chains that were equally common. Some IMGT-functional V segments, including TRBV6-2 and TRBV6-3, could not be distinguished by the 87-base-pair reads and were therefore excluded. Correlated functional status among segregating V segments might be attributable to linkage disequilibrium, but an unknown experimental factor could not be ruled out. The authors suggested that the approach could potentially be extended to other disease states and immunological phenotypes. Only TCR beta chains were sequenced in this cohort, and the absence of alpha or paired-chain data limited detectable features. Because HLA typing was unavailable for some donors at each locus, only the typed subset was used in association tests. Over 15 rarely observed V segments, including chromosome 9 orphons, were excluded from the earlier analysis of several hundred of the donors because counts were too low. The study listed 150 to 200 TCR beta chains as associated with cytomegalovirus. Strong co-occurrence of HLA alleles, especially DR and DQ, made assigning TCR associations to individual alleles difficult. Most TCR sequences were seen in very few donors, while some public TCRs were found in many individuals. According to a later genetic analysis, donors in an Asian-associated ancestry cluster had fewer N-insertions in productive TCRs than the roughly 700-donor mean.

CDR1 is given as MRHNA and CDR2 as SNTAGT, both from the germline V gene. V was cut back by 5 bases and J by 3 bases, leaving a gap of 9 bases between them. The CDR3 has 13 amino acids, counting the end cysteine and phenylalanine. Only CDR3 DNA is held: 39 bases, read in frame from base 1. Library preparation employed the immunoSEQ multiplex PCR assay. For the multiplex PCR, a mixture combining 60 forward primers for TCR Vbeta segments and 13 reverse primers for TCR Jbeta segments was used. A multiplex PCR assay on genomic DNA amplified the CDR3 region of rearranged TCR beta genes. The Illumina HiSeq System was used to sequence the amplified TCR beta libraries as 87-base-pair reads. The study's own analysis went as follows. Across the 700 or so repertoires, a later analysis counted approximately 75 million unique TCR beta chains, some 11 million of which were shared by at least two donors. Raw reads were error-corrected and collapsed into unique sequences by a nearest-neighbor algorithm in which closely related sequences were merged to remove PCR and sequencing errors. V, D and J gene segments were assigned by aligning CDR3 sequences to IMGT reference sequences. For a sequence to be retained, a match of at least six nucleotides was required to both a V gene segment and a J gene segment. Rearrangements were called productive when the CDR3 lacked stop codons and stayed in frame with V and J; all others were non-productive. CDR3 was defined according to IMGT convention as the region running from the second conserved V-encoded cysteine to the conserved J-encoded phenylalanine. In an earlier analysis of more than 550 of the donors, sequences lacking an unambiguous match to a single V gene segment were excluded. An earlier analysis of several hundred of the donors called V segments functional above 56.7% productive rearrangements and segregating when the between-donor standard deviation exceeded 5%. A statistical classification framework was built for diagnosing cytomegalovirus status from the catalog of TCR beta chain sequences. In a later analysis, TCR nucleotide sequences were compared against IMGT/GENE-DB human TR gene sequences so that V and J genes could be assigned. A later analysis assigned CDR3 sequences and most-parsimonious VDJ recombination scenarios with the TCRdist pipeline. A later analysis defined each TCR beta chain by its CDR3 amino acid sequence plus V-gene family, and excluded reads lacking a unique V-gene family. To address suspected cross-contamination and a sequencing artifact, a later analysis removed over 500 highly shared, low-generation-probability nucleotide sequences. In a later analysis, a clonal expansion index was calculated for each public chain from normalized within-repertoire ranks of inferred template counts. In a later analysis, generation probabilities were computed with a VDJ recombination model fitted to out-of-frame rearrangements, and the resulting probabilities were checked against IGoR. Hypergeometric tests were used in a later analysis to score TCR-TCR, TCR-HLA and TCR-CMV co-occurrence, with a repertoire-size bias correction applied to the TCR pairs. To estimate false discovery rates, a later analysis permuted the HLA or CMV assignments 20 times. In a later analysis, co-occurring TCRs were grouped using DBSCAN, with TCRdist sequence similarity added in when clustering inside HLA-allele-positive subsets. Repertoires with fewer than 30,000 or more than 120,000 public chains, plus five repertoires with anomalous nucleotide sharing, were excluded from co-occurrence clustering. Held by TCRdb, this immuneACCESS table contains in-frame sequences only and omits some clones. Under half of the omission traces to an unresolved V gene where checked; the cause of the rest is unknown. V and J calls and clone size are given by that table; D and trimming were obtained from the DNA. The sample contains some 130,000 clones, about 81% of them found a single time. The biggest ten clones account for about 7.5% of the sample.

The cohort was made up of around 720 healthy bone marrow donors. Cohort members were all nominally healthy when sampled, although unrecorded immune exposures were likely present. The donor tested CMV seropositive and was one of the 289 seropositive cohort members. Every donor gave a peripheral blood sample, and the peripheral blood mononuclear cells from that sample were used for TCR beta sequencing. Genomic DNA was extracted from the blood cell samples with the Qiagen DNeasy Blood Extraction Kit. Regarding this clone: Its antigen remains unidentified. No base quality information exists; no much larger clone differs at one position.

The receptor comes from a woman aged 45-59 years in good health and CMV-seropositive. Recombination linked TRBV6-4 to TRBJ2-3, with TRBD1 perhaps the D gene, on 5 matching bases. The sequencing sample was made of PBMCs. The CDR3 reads CASSRQGTDTQYF. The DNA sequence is TGTGCCAGCAGTCGGCAGGGAACAGATACGCAGTATTTT.